The text below deals with one TCR beta chain. The sample comes from a study of control samples from healthy donors and cancer patients. Generated by immunoSEQ multiplex PCR, the TCRdb table keeps only in-frame clones and is missing some. The sample contains approximately 130,000 clones, about 90% of which appear only once. Sequences were obtained from blood. The clonotype originates from a man aged 60 to 69 in good health.

CDR3 nucleotides: TGTGCCAGCAGTCGTAACGAGGACTATGGCTACACCTTC. Its protein is CASSRNEDYGYTF. V gene TRBV11-1 combines with J gene TRBJ1-2; D is unresolved. Germline CDR1 reads SGHAT; CDR2 reads FQDESV (reference sequence). Between the trimmed V and J ends, which lost 6 bases and 3 bases, there was a span of 11 bases. The CDR3 has 13 amino acids. Looking up the rest from reference TRBV11-1 and TRBJ1-2 gives the full variable domain: EAEVAQSPRYKITEKSQAVAFWCDPISGHATLYWYRQILGQGPELLVQFQDESVVDDSQLPKDRFSAERLKGVDSTLKIQPAELGDSAMYLCASSRNEDYGYTFGSGTRLTVV.